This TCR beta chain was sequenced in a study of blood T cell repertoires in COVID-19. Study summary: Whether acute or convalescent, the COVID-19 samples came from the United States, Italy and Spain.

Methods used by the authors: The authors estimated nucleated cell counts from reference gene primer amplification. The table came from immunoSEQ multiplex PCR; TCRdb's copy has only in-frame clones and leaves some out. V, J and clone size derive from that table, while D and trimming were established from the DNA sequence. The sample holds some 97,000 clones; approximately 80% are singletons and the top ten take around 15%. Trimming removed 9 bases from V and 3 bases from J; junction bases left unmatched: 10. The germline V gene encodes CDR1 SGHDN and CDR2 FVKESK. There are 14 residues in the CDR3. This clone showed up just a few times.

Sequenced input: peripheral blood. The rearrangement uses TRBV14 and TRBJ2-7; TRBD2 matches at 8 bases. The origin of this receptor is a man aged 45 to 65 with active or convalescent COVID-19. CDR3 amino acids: CARGGLVQDYEQYF. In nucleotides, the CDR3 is TGTGCCAGGGGGGGACTAGTTCAGGACTACGAGCAGTACTTC. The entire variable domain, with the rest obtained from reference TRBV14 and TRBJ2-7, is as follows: EAGVTQFPSHSVIEKGQTVTLRCDPISGHDNLYWYRRVMGKEIKFLLHFVKESKQDESGMPNNRFLAERTGGTYSTLKVQPAELEDSGVYFCARGGLVQDYEQYFGPGTRLTVT.